Below, one T cell receptor (beta chain) is given with its context. Its matching antigen is unknown. Over 95% purity was reached by all sorted populations. The data were taken from a study of beta chain features in type 1 diabetes. General study points: There were fewer insertions and more deletions at the VDJ junctions of type 1 diabetes patients. Compared to healthy donors, patients appeared to have naive, central memory and Treg TCRB repertoires that were more alike.

Sequencing targeted expressed TCRB transcripts, as all isolated RNA had been reverse transcribed. Sequenced by immunoSEQ multiplex PCR; TCRdb stores in-frame clones only, minus some. Of around 430,000 clones in the sample, over 25% were seen once. The sequence came from a man younger than 35 in good health. The sequenced material came from naive CD4+ T cells from blood.

CDR3 sequence: CASSLQGYEQFF. The CDR3 coding sequence is TGTGCCAGCAGCCTCCAGGGATATGAGCAGTTCTTC. This rearrangement joins TRBV5-6 to TRBJ2-1, with D possibly TRBD1 on 5 matching bases. The CDR3 contains 12 residues. In germline, CDR1 is SGHDT, CDR2 YYEEEE. Trimming left V 4 bases short and J 8 bases short, with 10 bases between.